The clone carrying this T cell receptor (beta chain) was seen a handful of times. The sample originates from a study of regulatory T cells in long-lasting Graves disease. Across the study: Antithyroid drugs had been taken under 3 months by newly diagnosed Graves' patients.

Time point: newly diagnosed GD, antithyroid drugs for less than 3 months. Following extraction of RNA from PBMCs, that RNA was used to make the TCR library. Germline values: CDR1 LNHDA, CDR2 SQIVND (reference sequence). The CDR3 has 16 residues. V shed 4 bases, J shed 3 bases, and the junction held 9 bases outside the gene matches. Both iRepertoire HTBI primers and Arm-PCR of CDR3 regions were used to build the TCR beta libraries. In TCRdb, the multiplex PCR reads were re-called with MiXCR into one record per CDR3 protein. The table has about 530,000 distinct CDR3 sequences, 15% to 20% seen once. These data also featured in a second study, about T cells in Graves' hyperthyroidism and ophthalmopathy.

The material sequenced was peripheral blood mononuclear cells (PBMCs), taken at new diagnosis, from a patient treated with antithyroid drugs. V is TRBV19 and J is TRBJ2-1; 7 bases fit TRBD1. This TCR was recovered from a woman aged 35 to 59 with Graves disease. CDR3 in amino acids: CASSTYRGVVYNEQFF. The DNA for the CDR3 is TGTGCCAGTAGTACCTACAGGGGCGTCGTCTACAATGAGCAGTTCTTC.